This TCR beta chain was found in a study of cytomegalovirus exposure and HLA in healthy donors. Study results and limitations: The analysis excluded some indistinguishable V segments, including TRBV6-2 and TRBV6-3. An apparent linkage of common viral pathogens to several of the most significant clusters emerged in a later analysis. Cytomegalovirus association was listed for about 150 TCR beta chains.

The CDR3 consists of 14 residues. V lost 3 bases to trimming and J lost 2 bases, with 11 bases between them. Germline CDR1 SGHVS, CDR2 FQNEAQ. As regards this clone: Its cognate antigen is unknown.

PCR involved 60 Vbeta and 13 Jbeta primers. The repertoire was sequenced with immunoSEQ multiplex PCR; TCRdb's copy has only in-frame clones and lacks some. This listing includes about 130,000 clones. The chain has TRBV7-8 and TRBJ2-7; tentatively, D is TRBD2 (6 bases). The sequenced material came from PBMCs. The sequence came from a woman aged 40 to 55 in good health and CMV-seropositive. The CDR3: CASSFRRGPYEQYF. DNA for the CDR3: TGTGCCAGCAGCTTCAGGCGGGGTCCCTACGAGCAGTACTTC.